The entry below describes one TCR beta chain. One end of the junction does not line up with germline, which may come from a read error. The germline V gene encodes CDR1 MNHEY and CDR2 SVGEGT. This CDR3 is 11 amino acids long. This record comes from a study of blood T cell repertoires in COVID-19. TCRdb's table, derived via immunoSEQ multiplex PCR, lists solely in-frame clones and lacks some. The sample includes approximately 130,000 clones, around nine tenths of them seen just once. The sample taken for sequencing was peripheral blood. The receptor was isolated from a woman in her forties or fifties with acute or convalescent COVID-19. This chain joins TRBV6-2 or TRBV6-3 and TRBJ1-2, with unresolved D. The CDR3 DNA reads TGTGCCAGCAGTTACTCGTATGTCTACACCTTC. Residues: CASSYSYVYTF.